These T cell receptor beta chains were read from a single sample in a study of blood T cell repertoires in COVID-19. Some clones are missing from TCRdb's copy, which holds only in-frame ones; the method was immunoSEQ multiplex PCR. The data show approximately 330,000 clones, nearly 90% seen once. The sequenced material came from peripheral blood. These receptors all come from a woman aged 40 to 55 with COVID-19, enrolled during active disease. The CDR3 runs from the conserved cysteine through the conserved F or W. D genes are given only for firm matches. Not every row has a clone size; where given, it reads once, few, many or a size class.

cdr3_length: 12; d_call: -; clone_size: few; v_call: TRBV11-3; j_call: TRBJ2-3; cdr3_aa: CASSQEADTQYF; cdr3_nt: TGTGCCAGCAGCCAAGAGGCAGATACGCAGTATTTT
cdr3_length: 13; d_call: -; clone_size: -; v_call: TRBV12-3/TRBV12-4; j_call: TRBJ1-1; cdr3_aa: CASRTKLGTEAFF; cdr3_nt: TGTGCCAGCAGGACTAAACTGGGGACTGAAGCTTTCTTT
cdr3_length: 18; d_call: TRBD1; clone_size: -; v_call: TRBV18; j_call: TRBJ1-5; cdr3_aa: CASSPGTGDFRSNQPQHF; cdr3_nt: TGTGCCAGCTCACCAGGGACAGGGGATTTTAGGAGCAATCAGCCCCAGCATTTT
cdr3_length: 13; d_call: -; clone_size: -; v_call: TRBV12-3/TRBV12-4; j_call: TRBJ1-5; cdr3_aa: CASSLISGQPQHF; cdr3_nt: TGTGCCAGCAGTCTCATTTCAGGCCAGCCCCAGCATTTT
cdr3_length: 15; d_call: -; clone_size: -; v_call: TRBV2; j_call: TRBJ1-1; cdr3_aa: CASSEYGGANTEAFF; cdr3_nt: TGTGCCAGCAGTGAATACGGAGGGGCGAACACTGAAGCTTTCTTT
cdr3_length: 17; d_call: -; clone_size: -; v_call: TRBV4-3; j_call: TRBJ1-4; cdr3_aa: CASSPRVLADYNEKLFF; cdr3_nt: TGCGCCAGCAGCCCCCGTGTCCTAGCTGATTATAATGAAAAACTGTTTTTT
cdr3_length: 17; d_call: TRBD1; clone_size: -; v_call: TRBV18; j_call: TRBJ1-1; cdr3_aa: CASSPVQGAGGNTEAFF; cdr3_nt: TGTGCCAGCTCACCGGTCCAGGGGGCAGGGGGGAACACTGAAGCTTTCTTT
cdr3_length: 14; d_call: TRBD2; clone_size: -; v_call: TRBV27; j_call: TRBJ2-5; cdr3_aa: CASSFRLAGETQYF; cdr3_nt: TGTGCCAGCAGTTTTCGTCTAGCGGGAGAGACCCAGTACTTC
cdr3_length: 13; d_call: -; clone_size: -; v_call: TRBV18; j_call: TRBJ1-1; cdr3_aa: CASSPDMNTEAFF; cdr3_nt: TGTGCCAGCTCACCTGACATGAACACTGAAGCTTTCTTT
cdr3_length: 16; d_call: TRBD1; clone_size: -; v_call: TRBV5-4; j_call: TRBJ1-1; cdr3_aa: CASSLGLQGLNTEAFF; cdr3_nt: TGTGCCAGCAGCTTGGGACTACAGGGGTTGAACACTGAAGCTTTCTTT
cdr3_length: 14; d_call: -; clone_size: -; v_call: TRBV6-5; j_call: TRBJ2-2; cdr3_aa: CASNRGGETGELFF; cdr3_nt: TGTGCCAGCAACAGGGGAGGCGAAACCGGGGAGCTGTTTTTT
cdr3_length: 14; d_call: -; clone_size: -; v_call: TRBV7-8; j_call: TRBJ2-5; cdr3_aa: CASSWGQGKETQYF; cdr3_nt: TGTGCCAGCAGCTGGGGCCAGGGCAAAGAGACCCAGTACTTC
cdr3_length: 13; d_call: -; clone_size: once; v_call: TRBV3-1/TRBV3-2; j_call: TRBJ1-1; cdr3_aa: CASSQRLESEAFF; cdr3_nt: TGTGCCAGCAGCCAAAGACTCGAAAGCGAAGCTTTCTTT
cdr3_length: 14; d_call: -; clone_size: -; v_call: TRBV6-5; j_call: TRBJ2-7; cdr3_aa: CASSYTRIRYEQYF; cdr3_nt: TGTGCCAGCAGTTACACTAGAATTCGCTACGAGCAGTACTTC
cdr3_length: 16; d_call: -; clone_size: -; v_call: TRBV19; j_call: TRBJ1-5; cdr3_aa: CASSKGGPGRDQPQHF; cdr3_nt: TGTGCCAGTAGTAAAGGCGGCCCAGGGAGGGATCAGCCCCAGCATTTT
cdr3_length: 15; d_call: -; clone_size: -; v_call: TRBV5-1; j_call: TRBJ1-5; cdr3_aa: CASSLDGMGRQPQHF; cdr3_nt: TGCGCCAGCAGCTTGGATGGAATGGGGCGTCAGCCCCAGCATTTT
cdr3_length: 14; d_call: -; clone_size: few; v_call: TRBV6-1; j_call: TRBJ1-2; cdr3_aa: CASSEGGWYYGYTF; cdr3_nt: TGTGCCAGCAGTGAGGGGGGGTGGTACTATGGCTACACCTTC
cdr3_length: 14; d_call: -; clone_size: -; v_call: TRBV18; j_call: TRBJ2-7; cdr3_aa: CASSPPGVAYEQYF; cdr3_nt: TGTGCCAGCTCACCTCCGGGAGTAGCCTACGAGCAGTACTTC
cdr3_length: 15; d_call: TRBD2; clone_size: -; v_call: TRBV4-3; j_call: TRBJ2-1; cdr3_aa: CASSQGSSGSPLQFF; cdr3_nt: TGCGCCAGCAGCCAAGGGTCTAGCGGGAGCCCACTACAGTTCTTC
cdr3_length: 11; d_call: -; clone_size: -; v_call: TRBV30; j_call: TRBJ2-1; cdr3_aa: CAWTVFDEQFF; cdr3_nt: TGTGCCTGGACCGTATTTGATGAGCAGTTCTTC
cdr3_length: 13; d_call: -; clone_size: -; v_call: TRBV7-2; j_call: TRBJ2-1; cdr3_aa: CASSLEGEAEQFF; cdr3_nt: TGTGCCAGCAGCTTAGAAGGGGAGGCTGAGCAGTTCTTC
cdr3_length: 12; d_call: -; clone_size: -; v_call: TRBV5-3; j_call: TRBJ2-3; cdr3_aa: CARSFWPDTQYF; cdr3_nt: TGTGCCAGAAGCTTTTGGCCAGATACGCAGTATTTT
cdr3_length: 15; d_call: -; clone_size: -; v_call: TRBV28; j_call: TRBJ1-4; cdr3_aa: CASISRGWTNEKLFF; cdr3_nt: TGTGCCAGCATTTCTAGAGGGTGGACTAATGAAAAACTGTTTTTT
cdr3_length: 13; d_call: TRBD2; clone_size: -; v_call: TRBV14; j_call: TRBJ2-7; cdr3_aa: CASSQGLAGAPSF; cdr3_nt: TGTGCCAGCAGCCAAGGACTAGCGGGGGCCCCATCCTTC
cdr3_length: 17; d_call: TRBD2; clone_size: -; v_call: TRBV2; j_call: TRBJ2-3; cdr3_aa: CASSEWTGGPISVTQYF; cdr3_nt: TGTGCCAGCAGTGAATGGACGGGGGGGCCAATCTCGGTCACGCAGTATTTT
cdr3_length: 15; d_call: TRBD1; clone_size: once; v_call: TRBV10-3; j_call: TRBJ2-2; cdr3_aa: CAISEGQGGTGELFF; cdr3_nt: TGTGCCATCAGTGAAGGACAGGGTGGCACCGGGGAGCTGTTTTTT
cdr3_length: 16; d_call: -; clone_size: -; v_call: TRBV5-1; j_call: TRBJ1-6; cdr3_aa: CASSLGGGAYNSPLHF; cdr3_nt: TGCGCCAGCAGCTTGGGGGGGGGCGCCTATAATTCACCCCTCCACTTT
cdr3_length: 13; d_call: -; clone_size: few; v_call: TRBV4-1; j_call: TRBJ1-1; cdr3_aa: CASSQDKNTEAFF; cdr3_nt: TGCGCCAGCAGCCAAGATAAGAACACTGAAGCTTTCTTT
cdr3_length: 17; d_call: -; clone_size: once; v_call: TRBV28; j_call: TRBJ1-5; cdr3_aa: CASSRGARRWGNQPQHF; cdr3_nt: TGTGCCAGCAGTCGCGGGGCCAGAAGATGGGGCAATCAGCCCCAGCATTTT
cdr3_length: 16; d_call: -; clone_size: few; v_call: TRBV10-1; j_call: TRBJ2-6; cdr3_aa: CASSERATSGANVLTF; cdr3_nt: TGCGCCAGCAGTGAGAGAGCAACCTCTGGGGCCAACGTCCTGACTTTC
cdr3_length: 16; d_call: TRBD1; clone_size: -; v_call: TRBV3-1/TRBV3-2; j_call: TRBJ1-2; cdr3_aa: CASSQGPGQGRFGYTF; cdr3_nt: TGTGCCAGCAGCCAAGGCCCGGGACAGGGAAGATTTGGCTACACCTTC
cdr3_length: 15; d_call: TRBD1; clone_size: -; v_call: TRBV5-1; j_call: TRBJ2-5; cdr3_aa: CASSLSDRPEETQYF; cdr3_nt: TGCGCCAGCAGCTTGTCGGACAGGCCGGAGGAGACCCAGTACTTC
cdr3_length: 17; d_call: TRBD1; clone_size: -; v_call: TRBV27; j_call: TRBJ2-7; cdr3_aa: CASSLFASGTGGHEQYF; cdr3_nt: TGTGCCAGCAGTTTATTCGCTTCCGGGACAGGGGGTCACGAGCAGTACTTC
cdr3_length: 12; d_call: -; clone_size: -; v_call: TRBV14; j_call: TRBJ1-6; cdr3_aa: CASSQPTGALHF; cdr3_nt: TGTGCCAGCAGCCAGCCTACGGGAGCCCTCCACTTT
cdr3_length: 15; d_call: -; clone_size: -; v_call: TRBV2; j_call: TRBJ2-3; cdr3_aa: CASSANRPSTDTQYF; cdr3_nt: TGTGCCAGCAGTGCAAACAGGCCAAGCACAGATACGCAGTATTTT
cdr3_length: 14; d_call: TRBD2; clone_size: -; v_call: TRBV30; j_call: TRBJ2-7; cdr3_aa: CAWSGTPGGDEQYF; cdr3_nt: TGTGCCTGGAGCGGGACTCCGGGGGGGGACGAGCAGTACTTC
cdr3_length: 13; d_call: -; clone_size: -; v_call: TRBV5-6; j_call: TRBJ1-1; cdr3_aa: CASSLGGETEAFF; cdr3_nt: TGTGCCAGCAGCCTAGGGGGGGAGACTGAAGCTTTCTTT
cdr3_length: 16; d_call: TRBD1; clone_size: -; v_call: TRBV30; j_call: TRBJ1-5; cdr3_aa: CAWSPYRGQSNQPQHF; cdr3_nt: TGTGCCTGGAGTCCATACAGGGGGCAGAGCAATCAGCCCCAGCATTTT
cdr3_length: 15; d_call: -; clone_size: -; v_call: TRBV5-5; j_call: TRBJ1-3; cdr3_aa: CASSFYYGDGNTIYF; cdr3_nt: TGTGCCAGCAGCTTCTATTACGGGGATGGAAACACCATATATTTT
cdr3_length: 15; d_call: TRBD2; clone_size: -; v_call: TRBV4-3; j_call: TRBJ2-2; cdr3_aa: CASSYLAGGAGELFF; cdr3_nt: TGCGCCAGCAGCTATCTAGCGGGAGGGGCCGGGGAGCTGTTTTTT
cdr3_length: 14; d_call: -; clone_size: once; v_call: TRBV7-9; j_call: TRBJ1-2; cdr3_aa: CASSRDISPPGYTF; cdr3_nt: TGTGCCAGCAGCAGGGACATTTCCCCCCCTGGCTACACCTTC
cdr3_length: 14; d_call: TRBD2; clone_size: -; v_call: TRBV2; j_call: TRBJ2-1; cdr3_aa: CASSVSGVGDEQFF; cdr3_nt: TGTGCCAGCAGTGTGAGCGGGGTTGGCGATGAGCAGTTCTTC
cdr3_length: 19; d_call: TRBD2; clone_size: -; v_call: TRBV5-3; j_call: TRBJ2-7; cdr3_aa: CARSPHGLAGGPLSYEQYF; cdr3_nt: TGTGCCAGAAGCCCCCACGGGTTAGCGGGGGGGCCTTTGAGCTACGAGCAGTACTTC
cdr3_length: 15; d_call: -; clone_size: -; v_call: TRBV28; j_call: TRBJ2-3; cdr3_aa: CASSPAGRGTDTQYF; cdr3_nt: TGTGCCAGCAGTCCCGCGGGAAGGGGCACAGATACGCAGTATTTT
cdr3_length: 15; d_call: TRBD2; clone_size: -; v_call: TRBV7-2; j_call: TRBJ2-7; cdr3_aa: CASSLAGLAAYEQYF; cdr3_nt: TGTGCCAGCAGCTTAGCGGGACTAGCGGCCTACGAGCAGTACTTC
cdr3_length: 13; d_call: -; clone_size: once; v_call: TRBV20-1; j_call: TRBJ2-5; cdr3_aa: CSASLRGQETQYF; cdr3_nt: TGCAGTGCTAGTCTCAGGGGCCAAGAGACCCAGTACTTC
cdr3_length: 14; d_call: -; clone_size: -; v_call: TRBV10-3; j_call: TRBJ1-3; cdr3_aa: CATFDIEGGNTIYF; cdr3_nt: TGTGCCACCTTCGACATTGAAGGTGGAAACACCATATATTTT
cdr3_length: 16; d_call: TRBD1; clone_size: -; v_call: TRBV5-1; j_call: TRBJ2-7; cdr3_aa: CASSRSGQGSPYEQYF; cdr3_nt: TGCGCCAGCAGCCGTTCCGGACAGGGATCTCCCTACGAGCAGTACTTC
cdr3_length: 14; d_call: -; clone_size: -; v_call: TRBV6-5; j_call: TRBJ1-4; cdr3_aa: CASRPGGVGEKLFF; cdr3_nt: TGTGCCAGCAGGCCCGGGGGAGTAGGTGAAAAACTGTTTTTT